This T cell receptor (beta chain) originates from a study of beta chain features in type 1 diabetes. Turning to the study itself: All samples yielded 107,917,701 examined sorted cells.

What was sequenced were expressed TCRB transcripts, since all of the isolated RNA had been reverse transcribed. Assay: immunoSEQ multiplex PCR; the TCRdb copy retains only in-frame clones and omits some. Here the sample spans more than 250,000 clones, 15% being singletons. Study results and limitations: Shorter TCRB CDR3s, moderately but significantly so, marked every one of the four CD4+ subsets in Type 1 diabetes patients.

The CDR3 runs to 14 residues. The V segment lost 6 bases and the J segment 2 bases; nucleotides outside the gene matches: 7. Per germline, CDR1 KGHSH and CDR2 LQKENI. Notes on this clone: Its antigen remains unidentified.

CD45RO/CCR7/CD25/CD127/CD95/CD27 staining was used to isolate CD4+ naive, central memory, regulatory and stem cell-like memory cells by sorting. The J gene is TRBJ2-7, the V gene TRBV18; 7 bases agree with TRBD1. The sequence was obtained from a man younger than 35 with type 1 diabetes. Source material: naive CD4+ T cells from blood. CDR3 residues: CASSEATGAYEQYF. The DNA for the CDR3 is TGTGCCAGCTCGGAAGCCACAGGGGCCTACGAGCAGTACTTC.